The clone carrying this T cell receptor beta chain occurred once. Its antigen is not identified. One end of the junction varies from germline; a read error may be responsible. The entry originates in a study of tumor-infiltrating lymphocytes in primary liver carcinoma. Notes on the study in general: Merely some 7-25% of top clones spanned all five tumor regions.

The study co-extracted DNA and RNA from 20-30 mg of unsorted bulk tissue. Donors were untreated and chronically infected with HBV. Total RNA amounting to around 540 ng was the source from which TCR beta cDNA was made with a constant-region primer. Nested multiplex PCR, run for three rounds with slightly modified ARM-PCR, yielded TCR beta libraries. TCRdb passed the multiplex PCR reads through MiXCR, listing each CDR3 protein once. This sample has about 54,000 distinct CDR3 sequences, with over 65% found just once. This sequence was found in a man aged 40-49 years with primary liver carcinoma and hepatitis B virus infection. Sequencing input: liver tumor tissue from sampling region 2. Subset denoted: tumor region T2, inferior pole.

This CDR3 reads CASGTTLTDTPYF. DNA for the CDR3: TGTGCGTCCGGGACTACCCTCACAGATACGCCGTATTTT. This sequence joins TRBV7-8 and TRBJ2-3; TRBD2 agrees at 7 bases. CDR3 length: 13 amino acids. Germline CDR1 and CDR2: SGHVS and FQNEAQ. Together with reference TRBV7-8 and TRBJ2-3, the CDR3 gives the full variable domain: GAGVSQSPRYKVAKRGQDVALRCDPISGHVSLFWYQQALGQGPEFLTYFQNEAQLDKSGLPSDRFFAERPEGSVSTLKIQRTQQEDSAVYLCASGTTLTDTPYFGPGTRLTVL.